This T cell receptor beta chain was observed in a study of blood T cell repertoires in COVID-19. In the study overall: The study drew acute and convalescent COVID-19 samples from the United States, Italy and Spain.

The V gene's germline CDR1 is MNHEY and CDR2 SVGAGI. With 5 bases removed from V and 2 bases from J, the gap between germline ends came to 13 bases. There are 15 residues in the CDR3. This clone has a single count. Original methodology: From reference gene primer amplification, estimates of nucleated cell counts were derived. The repertoire was sequenced with immunoSEQ multiplex PCR; TCRdb's copy has only in-frame clones and lacks some. Clone size and the V and J calls come from that table; the DNA yielded D and trimming. The repertoire includes roughly 250,000 clones, 70% to 90% of them detected once, and around 1.2% sits in the top ten.

The sequenced sample consisted of PBMCs or T cells enriched from blood (not recorded which). This sequence originates from a middle-aged woman with acute COVID-19. The V and J genes are TRBV6-5 and TRBJ2-1, with D perhaps TRBD2 (6 bases). CDR3 in DNA: TGTGCCAGCAGTCGCCGGGACTTCACCTACAATGAGCAGTTCTTC. This codes for CASSRRDFTYNEQFF.